The 30 T cell receptor beta chains reported below all come from one sample, sequenced in a study of CD8+CD57+ T cells in acquired aplastic anemia. Genomic DNA, the template, was used for profiling of the TCR beta VDJ and CDR3. Using its own MiXCR run on the reads, TCRdb lists one record per CDR3 protein. The repertoire holds 65,000 or so distinct CDR3 sequences, about 56% seen once, with 2% to 2.5% in the top ten. The specimen sequenced was sorted CD4+, CD8+, or CD8+CD57+ T cells (not recorded which) from PBMCs. The receptors shown here come from a human donor in good health, serving as a control.

This clonotype was found a few times. This may arise from a read error, as a much more abundant clone is one base away. This chain links TRBV28 with TRBJ1-1, with unresolved D. With 6 bases removed from V and 4 bases from J, the gap between germline ends came to 9 bases. This CDR3 region has 12 residues. The germline CDR1 and CDR2 sequences are MDHEN and SYDVKM. In DNA, the CDR3 is TGTGCCAGCAGGGTCGGAGGCACTGAAGCTTTCTTT. The encoded protein is CASRVGGTEAFF.

This rearrangement joins TRBV11-2 to TRBJ2-5; 11 positions agree with TRBD2. V was pared by 5 bases and J by 0 bases, with 11 bases of the junction left unmatched. The CDR3 covers 18 residues. Germline loops: CDR1 SGHAT, CDR2 FQNNGV. CDR3 bases: TGTGCCAGCAGCCCTGGACTAGCGGGCGGGGGGTACCAAGAGACCCAGTACTTC. Its protein product is CASSPGLAGGGYQETQYF.

Relative to its sample, this clonotype is medium-sized. The chain combines TRBV2 with TRBJ1-1; D gene ambiguous. CDR1 and CDR2 (germline): SNHLY, FYNNEI. This CDR3 has 13 amino acids. The V end lost 4 bases, the J end lost 0 bases, and 6 bases lay between the germline ends. CDR3 DNA sequence: TGTGCCAGCAGTGGGTCCATGAACACTGAAGCTTTCTTT. Its translation is CASSGSMNTEAFF.

The chain links TRBV7-8 to TRBJ2-7; D not certain. Germline loops: CDR1 SGHVS, CDR2 FQNEAQ. V was pared by 1 base and J by 2 bases, with 6 bases between. This CDR3 contains 13 residues. In nucleotides, the CDR3 is TGTGCCAGCAGCTTAGGCTCACCCTACGAGCAGTACTTC. Its translation is CASSLGSPYEQYF.

The sample holds many counts of this clonotype. The gene calls are TRBV19 and TRBJ1-1; D gene ambiguous. Between the trimmed V and J ends, which lost 7 bases and 3 bases, there was a span of 18 bases. This CDR3 is 15 amino acids long. The germline V gene has CDR1 LNHDA and CDR2 SQIVND (reference sequence). CDR3 sequence: CASTPPRSGYTEAFF. The CDR3 coding sequence is TGTGCCAGTACCCCCCCGCGGAGCGGGTACACTGAAGCTTTCTTT.

The rearrangement uses TRBV20-1 and TRBJ2-3; 7 bases are shared with TRBD1. The CDR3 loop spans 13 amino acids. Germline V gene data show CDR1 as DFQATT and CDR2 as SNEGSKA (reference sequence). The ends lost 7 bases at V and 0 bases at J; junction bases unmatched: 4. The CDR3 nucleotides read TGCAGTGTCCAGACAGGGAGCACAGATACGCAGTATTTT. Encoded protein: CSVQTGSTDTQYF.

The chain is built from TRBV20-1 and TRBJ2-7, with D possibly TRBD2 on 6 matching bases. CDR3 length: 12 residues. The germline V gene has CDR1 DFQATT and CDR2 SNEGSKA (reference sequence). V was clipped by 5 bases and J by 2 bases, with 10 bases between them. CDR3 nucleotides: TGCAGTGCTCTTCCGGGAGCCTACGAGCAGTACTTC. It translates to CSALPGAYEQYF.

Ten or more counts support this clonotype. This chain joins TRBV9 and TRBJ1-2; possible D gene TRBD1, 6 bases. V lost 4 bases and J lost 4, with 14 bases in between. CDR1 and CDR2 from the germline V gene are SGDLS and YYNGEE. CDR3 length equals 14 residues. The CDR3 DNA reads TGTGCCAGCAGCCCGACAGGTGGGATCTATGGCTACACCTTC. Its protein product is CASSPTGGIYGYTF.

This clonotype appeared a single time. The rearrangement links TRBV7-9 to TRBJ1-2, with a weak D call TRBD1 (5 bases). V dropped 1 base and J dropped 4 bases, with 13 bases sitting between them. Germline V gene lookup returns CDR1 SEHNR and CDR2 FQNEAQ (reference sequence). The CDR3 runs 15 residues. The CDR3 spells CASSLGFAGTYGYTF. CDR3 DNA: TGTGCCAGCAGCTTAGGGTTTGCAGGGACCTATGGCTACACCTTC.

The V and J genes are TRBV29-1 and TRBJ1-1; D is perhaps TRBD1 (5 bases). The CDR3 is 10 amino acids. The V gene's germline CDR1 is SQVTM and CDR2 ANQGSEA. Trimming pared 2 bases from V and 10 bases from J, leaving 8 bases between. The CDR3 DNA reads as TGCAGCGTTGAAACAGGACTAGCTTTCTTT. It yields the protein CSVETGLAFF.

The DNA of the CDR3 is TGCAGCGTTGAGGCTCCTAGCGGGGGTTACAATGAGCAGTTCTTC. This gives the protein CSVEAPSGGYNEQFF. This chain links TRBV29-1 with TRBJ2-1; TRBD2 matches 10 bases. The CDR3 has 15 amino acids. The V segment lost 3 bases and the J segment 4 bases; nucleotides outside the gene matches: 6. Germline values: CDR1 SQVTM, CDR2 ANQGSEA.

J is TRBJ2-5 and V is TRBV5-4, with 9 positions matching TRBD1. J gave up 3 bases and V 4 bases, and 7 bases lay outside the gene matches. The CDR3 has 15 amino acids. Germline-derived CDR1 and CDR2 are SGHNT and YYREEE (reference sequence). CDR3 DNA sequence: TGTGCCAGCAGCGTGGGACAGGGAGGGGAAGAGACCCAGTACTTC. Translating it yields CASSVGQGGEETQYF.

This clonotype was counted at least ten times. CDR3 sequence: CASSLASGRAGGYEQYF. CDR3 bases: TGCGCCAGCAGCTTGGCGAGCGGGAGGGCCGGGGGCTACGAGCAGTACTTC. The rearrangement uses TRBV5-1 and TRBJ2-7, with TRBD2 matching 10 bases. Unmatched junction bases numbered 9, after V lost 0 bases and J lost 3 bases. Germline-derived CDR1 and CDR2 are SGHRS and YFSETQ. The CDR3 has 17 amino acids.

This clonotype appeared once. A junction boundary mismatches the germline segment, possibly from a read error. The chain employs TRBV29-1 and TRBJ2-7, with a weak D call TRBD1 (6 bases). Looked up from germline, CDR1 is SQVTM and CDR2 is ANQGSEA. This CDR3 has 12 residues. The CDR3 DNA reads as TGCAGCGCGTCCGGGACATACTACGAGCGGTACTTC. This gives the protein CSASGTYYERYF.

This rearrangement joins TRBV20-1 to TRBJ2-1; D gene ambiguous. CDR3 size: 12 residues. The V gene's germline CDR1 is DFQATT and CDR2 SNEGSKA (reference sequence). Trimming cost V 0 bases and J 7 bases, with 7 bases left between them. CDR3 residues: CSAREEGNEQFF. The CDR3 coding sequence is TGCAGTGCTAGAGAAGAAGGGAATGAGCAGTTCTTC.

This clonotype was found many times. The rearrangement uses TRBV6-5 and TRBJ2-7; D could derive from TRBD1 or TRBD2 (5 bases each). Germline CDR1 MNHEY, CDR2 SVGAGI. The CDR3 spans 14 residues. Trimming cost V 6 bases and J 3 bases, with 15 bases left between them. In nucleotides, the CDR3 is TGTGCCAGCAGCCGGGACCCGAGCCGCTACGAGCAGTACTTC. Protein sequence: CASSRDPSRYEQYF.

V is TRBV2 and J is TRBJ2-3; possible D gene TRBD2, 11 bases. Germline V gives CDR1 SNHLY, CDR2 FYNNEI. The length of the CDR3 is 16 residues. Trimming pared 4 bases from V and 3 bases from J, leaving 17 bases between. The CDR3 region is CASSGLAGQGTDTQYF. As DNA, the CDR3 is TGTGCCAGCAGTGGACTAGCGGGACAGGGGACAGATACGCAGTATTTT.

The rearrangement links TRBV19 to TRBJ2-7; D call uncertain. Germline V lookup: CDR1 LNHDA, CDR2 SQIVND (reference sequence). V lost 5 bases and J lost 0, with 5 bases in between. The length of the CDR3 is 12 residues. CDR3 protein: CASSSASYEQYF. CDR3 sequence (DNA): TGTGCCAGTAGTTCCGCCTCCTACGAGCAGTACTTC.

The V gene is TRBV24-1, the J gene TRBJ1-6, with D hard to call. CDR3 length equals 13 residues. Germline CDR1 and CDR2: KGHDR and SFDVKD. Trimming shortened V by 7 bases and J by 7 bases, and 10 bases separated the two germline ends. The CDR3 DNA reads TGTGCCACCAGCCCCAGTCGAAATTCACCCCTCCACTTT. Translating gives CATSPSRNSPLHF.

The chain employs TRBV10-3 and TRBJ2-1; perhaps TRBD1 as D (6 bases). This CDR3 has 16 amino acids. V was shortened by 2 bases and J by 7 bases, with 18 bases between the two germline ends. Germline loops: CDR1 ENHRY, CDR2 SYGVKD. The CDR3 is CAISEGEQGGWNEQFF. CDR3 DNA: TGTGCCATCAGTGAGGGGGAACAGGGCGGATGGAATGAGCAGTTCTTC.

This clonotype showed up just a few times. Since a much larger clone is just one base distant, this may be a read error. This CDR3 fails to terminate in the conserved phenylalanine or tryptophan, so it likely reflects a read error. The chain employs TRBV20-1 and TRBJ2-2, with a possible D match to TRBD1 (5 bases). The CDR3 consists of 16 residues. Germline V CDR1 and CDR2: DFQATT, SNEGSKA (reference sequence). Trimming removed 3 bases from V and 1 base from J, with 15 bases in between. CDR3 nucleotides: TGCAGTGCTAGGGACACCCTCGGAAAGAACACCGGGGAGCTGTTTTCT. Residues: CSARDTLGKNTGELFS.

This clonotype was counted ten times or more. The chain recombines TRBV12-3 or TRBV12-4 with TRBJ2-1, with a possible D match to TRBD2 (5 bases). The CDR3 is 17 amino acids. Trimming took off 5 bases at V and 4 bases at J, with 21 bases between the two ends. CDR3 coding DNA: TGTGCCAGCAGTCGAAATCGGAGGACGCAAGATTACAATGAGCAGTTCTTC. Translated: CASSRNRRTQDYNEQFF.

The V call is TRBV15, the J call TRBJ2-1; D is undetermined. Trimming shortened V by 1 base and J by 1 base, and 8 bases separated the two germline ends. The CDR3 is 15 residues long. The germline gives CDR1 LNHNV, CDR2 YYDKDF (reference sequence). The CDR3 DNA reads as TGTGCCACCAGCAGAGGAGGCTGGTCCTACAATGAGCAGTTCTTC. It encodes CATSRGGWSYNEQFF.

The V call is TRBV15, the J call TRBJ1-6, with D tentatively TRBD1 (6 bases). Germline CDR1 is LNHNV and CDR2 is YYDKDF (reference sequence). The CDR3 is 16 amino acids. Trimming left V 0 bases short and J 10 bases short, with 16 bases between. CDR3 DNA: TGTGCCACCAGCAGAGAACTGGACAGAGGTAAGTCACCCCTCCACTTT. This gives the protein CATSRELDRGKSPLHF.

This clonotype was counted at least ten times. The gene calls are TRBV11-1 and TRBJ2-7; weak D call: TRBD1 (5 bases). CDR3 size: 14 residues. The V end was cut by 4 bases, the J end by 2 bases, with 12 bases between. Germline V gene sequence: CDR1 SGHAT, CDR2 FQDESV (reference sequence). CDR3 in DNA: TGTGCCAGCAGCTCAGGGTCAGCAACCTACGAGCAGTACTTC. Residues: CASSSGSATYEQYF.

The chain recombines TRBV20-1 with TRBJ2-3, with 8 bases identical to TRBD2. CDR3 length equals 15 residues. Germline CDR1 is DFQATT and CDR2 is SNEGSKA (reference sequence). V lost 4 bases to trimming and J lost 2 bases; unmatched junction nucleotides: 8. Written as DNA, the CDR3 is TGCAGTGCTATTCCGGGACTAGGAAACACAGATACGCAGTATTTT. Encoded protein: CSAIPGLGNTDTQYF.

This clonotype was picked up many times. The chain carries TRBV28 and TRBJ2-5, with D possibly matching TRBD1 (6 bases). The germline V and J ends were trimmed by 6 bases and 2 bases, with 19 bases remaining between them. The CDR3 is made up of 16 amino acids. CDR1 is MDHEN and CDR2 is SYDVKM in the germline V gene. This CDR3 is CASSPKAWTAQETQYF. The CDR3 coding sequence is TGTGCCAGCAGCCCCAAAGCTTGGACAGCTCAAGAGACCCAGTACTTC.

This clonotype was seen ten or more times. The gene calls are TRBV9 and TRBJ1-2; 7 bases agree with TRBD1. Germline assignment: CDR1 SGDLS and CDR2 YYNGEE. The CDR3 is 14 amino acids. After removal of 0 bases from V and 7 bases from J, the junction contained 6 bases not matched to a gene. The CDR3 nucleotides are TGTGCCAGCAGCGTAGCTCCCACAGGGGTTGGCTACACCTTC. Translation gives CASSVAPTGVGYTF.

The DNA of the CDR3 is TGCAGCGTTGAACAGGGACTCAATCAGCCCCAGCATTTT. Translating gives CSVEQGLNQPQHF. The rearrangement links TRBV29-1 to TRBJ1-5; D possibly corresponds to TRBD1 (5 bases). Between the trimmed V and J ends, which lost 2 bases and 3 bases, there was a span of 8 bases. CDR1 and CDR2 (germline): SQVTM, ANQGSEA. The CDR3 loop spans 13 amino acids.

This clonotype occurred once. This chain links TRBV10-3 with TRBJ1-1; 8 bases fit TRBD1. Trimming removed 6 bases from V and 5 bases from J; junction bases left unmatched: 8. This CDR3 has 14 amino acids. The germline V gene has CDR1 ENHRY and CDR2 SYGVKD. The CDR3 region is CAIRRAGGLTEAFF. The CDR3 bases are TGTGCCATCAGACGGGCAGGGGGCTTGACTGAAGCTTTCTTT.